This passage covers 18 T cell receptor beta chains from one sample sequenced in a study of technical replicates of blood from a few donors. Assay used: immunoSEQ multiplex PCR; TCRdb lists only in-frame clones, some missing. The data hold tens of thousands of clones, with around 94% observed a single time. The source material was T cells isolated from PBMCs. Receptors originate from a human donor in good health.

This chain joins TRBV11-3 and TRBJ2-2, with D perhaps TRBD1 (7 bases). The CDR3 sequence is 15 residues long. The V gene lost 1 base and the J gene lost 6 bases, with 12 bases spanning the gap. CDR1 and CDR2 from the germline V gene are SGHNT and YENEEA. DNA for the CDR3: TGTGCCAGCAGCTTAGGCAGGGGGGATGCCGGGGAGCTGTTTTTT. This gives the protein CASSLGRGDAGELFF.

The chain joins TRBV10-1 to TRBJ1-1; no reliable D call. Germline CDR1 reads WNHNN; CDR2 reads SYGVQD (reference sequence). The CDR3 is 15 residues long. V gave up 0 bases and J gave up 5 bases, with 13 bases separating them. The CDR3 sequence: CASSESRVPETEAFF. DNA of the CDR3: TGCGCCAGCAGTGAGTCGCGGGTGCCGGAAACTGAAGCTTTCTTT.

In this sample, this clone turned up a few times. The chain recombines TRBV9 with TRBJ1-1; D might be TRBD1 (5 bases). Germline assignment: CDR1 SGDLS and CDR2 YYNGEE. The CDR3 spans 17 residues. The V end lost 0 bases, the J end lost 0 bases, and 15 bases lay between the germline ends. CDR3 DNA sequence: TGTGCCAGCAGCGTAGCTCCGTTCAGGGTGATGAACACTGAAGCTTTCTTT. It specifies CASSVAPFRVMNTEAFF.

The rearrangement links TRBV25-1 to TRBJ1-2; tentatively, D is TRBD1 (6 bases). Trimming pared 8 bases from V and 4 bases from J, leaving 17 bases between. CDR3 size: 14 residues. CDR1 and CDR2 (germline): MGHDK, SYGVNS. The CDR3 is CASQGNAYVYGYTF. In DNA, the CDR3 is TGTGCCAGCCAGGGGAACGCTTATGTCTATGGCTACACCTTC.

In DNA, the CDR3 is TGCAGTGCTCCTCTTTACTATGGCTACACCTTC. Its translation: CSAPLYYGYTF. The gene calls are TRBV20-1 and TRBJ1-2; D gene ambiguous. V was clipped by 5 bases and J by 3 bases, with 7 bases between them. The CDR3 spans 11 residues. CDR1 is DFQATT and CDR2 is SNEGSKA in the germline V gene (reference sequence).

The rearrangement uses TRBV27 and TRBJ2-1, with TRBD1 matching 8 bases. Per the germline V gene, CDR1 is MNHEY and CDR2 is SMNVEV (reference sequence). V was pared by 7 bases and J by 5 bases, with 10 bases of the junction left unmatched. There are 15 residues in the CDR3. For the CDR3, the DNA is TGTGCCAGCACGACAGGGGATCAAGAGGACAATGAGCAGTTCTTC. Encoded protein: CASTTGDQEDNEQFF.

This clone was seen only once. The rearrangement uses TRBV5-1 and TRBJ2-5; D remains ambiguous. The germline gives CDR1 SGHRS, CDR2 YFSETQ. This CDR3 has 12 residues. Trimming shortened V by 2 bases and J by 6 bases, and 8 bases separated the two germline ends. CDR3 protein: CASSFSDQTQYF. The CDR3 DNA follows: TGCGCCAGCAGCTTTAGTGATCAGACCCAGTACTTC.

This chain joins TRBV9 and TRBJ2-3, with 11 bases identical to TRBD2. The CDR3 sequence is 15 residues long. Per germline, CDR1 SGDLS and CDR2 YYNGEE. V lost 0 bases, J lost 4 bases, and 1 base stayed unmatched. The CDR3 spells CASSVELAGADTQYF. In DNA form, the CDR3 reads TGTGCCAGCAGCGTAGAACTAGCGGGAGCAGATACGCAGTATTTT.

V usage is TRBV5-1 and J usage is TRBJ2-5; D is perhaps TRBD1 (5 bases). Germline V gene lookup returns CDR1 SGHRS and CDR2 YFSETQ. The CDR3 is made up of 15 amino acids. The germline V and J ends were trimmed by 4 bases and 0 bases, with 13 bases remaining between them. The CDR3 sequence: CASSPRPGYQETQYF. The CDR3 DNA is TGCGCCAGCAGCCCCAGGCCAGGGTACCAAGAGACCCAGTACTTC.

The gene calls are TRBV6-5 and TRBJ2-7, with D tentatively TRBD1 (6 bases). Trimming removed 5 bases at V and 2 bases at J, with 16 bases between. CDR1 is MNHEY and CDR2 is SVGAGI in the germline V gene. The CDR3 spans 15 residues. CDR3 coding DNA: TGTGCCAGCAGTCGGTGGACAGAGAATACCTACGAGCAGTACTTC. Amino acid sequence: CASSRWTENTYEQYF.

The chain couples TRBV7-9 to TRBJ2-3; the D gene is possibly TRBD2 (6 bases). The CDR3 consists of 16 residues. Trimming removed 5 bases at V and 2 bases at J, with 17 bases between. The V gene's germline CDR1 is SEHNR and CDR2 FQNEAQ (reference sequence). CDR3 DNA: TGTGCCAGCAGCCTCGCGGGGCCCAGCAACACAGATACGCAGTATTTT. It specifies CASSLAGPSNTDTQYF.

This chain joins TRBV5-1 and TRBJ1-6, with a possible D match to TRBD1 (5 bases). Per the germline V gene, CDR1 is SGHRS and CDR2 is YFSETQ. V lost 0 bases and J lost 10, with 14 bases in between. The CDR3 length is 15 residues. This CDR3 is CASSLAGGDRSPLHF. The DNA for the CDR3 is TGCGCCAGCAGCTTGGCGGGGGGGGATCGGTCACCCCTCCACTTT.

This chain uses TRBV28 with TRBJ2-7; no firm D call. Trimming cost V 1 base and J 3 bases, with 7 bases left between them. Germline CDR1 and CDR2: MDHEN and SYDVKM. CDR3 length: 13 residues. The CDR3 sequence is CASSLSGFYEQYF. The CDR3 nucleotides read TGTGCCAGCAGTTTATCCGGGTTCTACGAGCAGTACTTC.

CDR3: CASSSGRAYEQYF. Written as DNA, the CDR3 is TGCGCCAGCAGTTCGGGCAGGGCCTACGAGCAGTACTTC. The V call is TRBV5-1, the J call TRBJ2-7; weak D call: TRBD1 (5 bases). The V end was cut by 5 bases, the J end by 2 bases, with 11 bases between. CDR3 length equals 13 residues. Germline V gives CDR1 SGHRS, CDR2 YFSETQ.

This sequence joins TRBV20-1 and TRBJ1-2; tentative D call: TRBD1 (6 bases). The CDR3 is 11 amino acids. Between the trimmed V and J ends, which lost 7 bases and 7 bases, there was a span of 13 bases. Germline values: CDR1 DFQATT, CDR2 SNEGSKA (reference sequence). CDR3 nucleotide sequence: TGCAGTGTTCCGGGGGGCGGTGGCTACACCTTC. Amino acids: CSVPGGGGYTF.

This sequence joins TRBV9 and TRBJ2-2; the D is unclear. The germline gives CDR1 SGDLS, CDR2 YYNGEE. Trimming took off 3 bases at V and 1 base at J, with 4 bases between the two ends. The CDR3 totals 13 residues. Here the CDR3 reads CASSALNTGELFF. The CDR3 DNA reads TGTGCCAGCAGCGCCTTGAACACCGGGGAGCTGTTTTTT.

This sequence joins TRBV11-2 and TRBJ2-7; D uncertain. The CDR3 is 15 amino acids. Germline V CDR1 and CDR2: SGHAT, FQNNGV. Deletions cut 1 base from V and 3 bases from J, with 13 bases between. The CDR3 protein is CASSLAPRYFYEQYF. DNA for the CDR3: TGTGCCAGCAGCTTAGCTCCTAGATACTTCTACGAGCAGTACTTC.

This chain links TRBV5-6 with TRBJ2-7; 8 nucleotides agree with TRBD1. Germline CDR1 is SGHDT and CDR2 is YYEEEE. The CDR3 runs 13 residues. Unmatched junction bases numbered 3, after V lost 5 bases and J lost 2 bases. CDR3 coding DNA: TGTGCCAGCAGGCGACAGGGGACCTACGAGCAGTACTTC. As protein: CASRRQGTYEQYF. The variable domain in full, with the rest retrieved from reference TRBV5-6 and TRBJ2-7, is DAGVTQSPTHLIKTRGQQVTLRCSPKSGHDTVSWYQQALGQGPQFIFQYYEEEERQRGNFPDRFSGHQFPNYSSELNVNALLLGDSALYLCASRRQGTYEQYFGPGTRLTVT.